This TCR beta chain was captured by sequencing in a study of early T cells in non-severe SARS-CoV-2 infection. Study details: The study sequenced bulk RNA from unsorted whole blood, with chains unpaired. The study's findings and limits: Anti-spike CD8 specificities were favored by VDJdb matching, whose results missed private and CD4 specificities.

Notes on this clonotype: Its antigen remains unidentified.

Unique molecular identifiers tagged individual cDNA molecules. TCRdb re-called the 5' RACE reads with MiXCR, one entry per CDR3 protein. The sample lists some 80,000 distinct CDR3 sequences, approximately 12% seen once, with about 3.4% in the top ten. The CDR3 totals 14 residues. V was clipped by 5 bases and J by 8 bases, with 15 bases between them. Per germline, CDR1 SEHNR and CDR2 FQNEAQ (reference sequence). Sequencing was performed on whole blood. The chain joins TRBV7-9 to TRBJ1-4, with D hard to call. This TCR derives from an adult who was a healthcare worker with PCR-confirmed SARS-CoV-2 infection or an uninfected control (not recorded which). CDR3 coding DNA: TGTGCCAGCAGCAAGTTCTTGGGAGGCGAAAAACTGTTTTTT. Translation: CASSKFLGGEKLFF.